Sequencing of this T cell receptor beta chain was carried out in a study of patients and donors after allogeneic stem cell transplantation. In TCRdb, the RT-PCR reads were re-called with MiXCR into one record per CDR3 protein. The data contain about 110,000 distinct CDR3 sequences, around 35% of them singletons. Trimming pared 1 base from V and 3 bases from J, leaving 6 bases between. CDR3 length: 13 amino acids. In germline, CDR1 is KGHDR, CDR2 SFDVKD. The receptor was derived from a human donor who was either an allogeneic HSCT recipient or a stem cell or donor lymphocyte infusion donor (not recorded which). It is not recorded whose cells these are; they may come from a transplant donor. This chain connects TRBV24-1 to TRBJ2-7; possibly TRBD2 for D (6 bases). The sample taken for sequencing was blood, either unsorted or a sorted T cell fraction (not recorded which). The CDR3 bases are TGTGCCACCAGTGATTTCGGGGGCTACGAGCAGTACTTC. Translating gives CATSDFGGYEQYF.